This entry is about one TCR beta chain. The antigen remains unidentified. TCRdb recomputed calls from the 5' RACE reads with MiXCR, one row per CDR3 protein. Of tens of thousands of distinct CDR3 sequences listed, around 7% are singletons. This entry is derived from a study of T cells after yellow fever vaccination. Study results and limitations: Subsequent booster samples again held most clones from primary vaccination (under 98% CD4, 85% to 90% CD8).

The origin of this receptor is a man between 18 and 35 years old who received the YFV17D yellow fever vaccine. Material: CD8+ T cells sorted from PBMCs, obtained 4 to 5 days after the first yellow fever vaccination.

The CDR3 spells CASSLPYTDTQYF. The CDR3 coding sequence is TGTGCCAGCAGCTTACCGTACACAGATACGCAGTATTTT. This chain links TRBV7-9 with TRBJ2-3; D remains ambiguous. Germline V gene data show CDR1 as SEHNR and CDR2 as FQNEAQ (reference sequence). This CDR3 is built from 13 residues. Trimming cost V 2 bases and J 2 bases, with 5 bases left between them.